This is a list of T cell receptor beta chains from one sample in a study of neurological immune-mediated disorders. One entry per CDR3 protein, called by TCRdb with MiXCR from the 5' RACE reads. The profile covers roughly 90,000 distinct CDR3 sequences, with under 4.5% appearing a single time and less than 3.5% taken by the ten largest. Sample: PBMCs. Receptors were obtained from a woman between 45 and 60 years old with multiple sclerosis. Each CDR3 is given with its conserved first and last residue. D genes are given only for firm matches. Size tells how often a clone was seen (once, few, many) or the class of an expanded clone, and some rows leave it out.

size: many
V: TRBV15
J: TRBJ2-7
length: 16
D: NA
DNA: TGTGCCACCAGCAGAGATCTGGGGCAGGGGCCCTACGAGCAGTACTTC
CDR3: CATSRDLGQGPYEQYF

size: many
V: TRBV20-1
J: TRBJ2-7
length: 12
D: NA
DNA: TGCAGTGTACCGGGACAAACCTACGAGCAGTACTTC
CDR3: CSVPGQTYEQYF

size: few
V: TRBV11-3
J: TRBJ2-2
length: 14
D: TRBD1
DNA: TGTGCCACCCGACAGGGGGAATCCACCGGGGAGCTGTTTTTT
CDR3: CATRQGESTGELFF

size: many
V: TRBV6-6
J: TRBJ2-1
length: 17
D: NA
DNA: TGTGCCAGCAGTTACTCTACAGGGTTAGGGTCCTACAATGAGCAGTTCTTC
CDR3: CASSYSTGLGSYNEQFF

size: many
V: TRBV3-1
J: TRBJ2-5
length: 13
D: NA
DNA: TGTGCCAGCAGCCGAATGCCGGGGGAGACCCAGTACTTC
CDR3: CASSRMPGETQYF

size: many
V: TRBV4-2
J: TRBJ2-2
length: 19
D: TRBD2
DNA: TGTGCCAGCAGCCAAGAAGAAATCGGCGGGGGGGCGAACACCGGGGAGCTGTTTTTT
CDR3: CASSQEEIGGGANTGELFF

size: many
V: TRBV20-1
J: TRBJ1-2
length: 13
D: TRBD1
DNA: TGCAGTGCTAGCCCGACAGGGTACTATGGCTACACCTTC
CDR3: CSASPTGYYGYTF

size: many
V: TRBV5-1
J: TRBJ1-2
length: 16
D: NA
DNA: TGCGCCAGCAGCCCACAAGAACATCCGGCACGGGAGGGCTACACCTTC
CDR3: CASSPQEHPAREGYTF

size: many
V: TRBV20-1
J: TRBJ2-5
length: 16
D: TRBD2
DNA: TGCAGTGCTATAACTAGCGGGGGCCACTTACGGGAGACCCAGTACTTC
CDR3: CSAITSGGHLRETQYF

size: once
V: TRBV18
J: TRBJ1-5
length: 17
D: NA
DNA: TGTGCCAGCTCACCACCGGGCCAGGGAAGGGACAATCAGCCCCAGCATTTT
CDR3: CASSPPGQGRDNQPQHF

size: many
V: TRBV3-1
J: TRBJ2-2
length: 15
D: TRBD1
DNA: TGTGCCAGCAGCCAAGACGACAGGGCAAACGGGGAGCTGTTTTTT
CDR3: CASSQDDRANGELFF

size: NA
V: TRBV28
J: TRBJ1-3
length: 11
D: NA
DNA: TGTGCCAGCAGCCTACGGTACACCATATATTTT
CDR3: CASSLRYTIYF

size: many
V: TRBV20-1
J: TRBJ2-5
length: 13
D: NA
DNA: TGCAGTGCTATAAGGGACTTCCAAGAGACCCAGTACTTC
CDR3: CSAIRDFQETQYF

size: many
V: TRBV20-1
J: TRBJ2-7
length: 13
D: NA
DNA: TGCAGTGCGCCTTCTAGGGACTCCTACGAGCAGTACTTC
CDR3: CSAPSRDSYEQYF

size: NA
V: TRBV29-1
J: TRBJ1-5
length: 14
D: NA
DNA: TGCAGCATTGTGGCAGGAGCTAGCAATCAGCCCCAGCATTTT
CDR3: CSIVAGASNQPQHF

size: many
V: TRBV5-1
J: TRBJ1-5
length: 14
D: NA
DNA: TGCGCCAGCAGCTTGGGTCCGAGCAATCAGCCCCAGCATTTT
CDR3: CASSLGPSNQPQHF

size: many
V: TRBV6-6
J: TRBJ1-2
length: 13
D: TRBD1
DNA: TGTGCCAGCAGACAACAGGGGGCGGCAGGCTACACCTTC
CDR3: CASRQQGAAGYTF

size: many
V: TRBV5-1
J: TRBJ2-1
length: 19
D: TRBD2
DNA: TGCGCCAGCAGAGAGCCCAGCGGGGTCCCGCGTGACTCCTACAATGAGCAGTTCTTC
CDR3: CASREPSGVPRDSYNEQFF

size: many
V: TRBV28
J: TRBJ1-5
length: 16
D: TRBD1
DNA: TGTGCCAGCAGCGACTTACAGGGGGAGCCTGCCCAGCCCCAGCATTTT
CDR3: CASSDLQGEPAQPQHF

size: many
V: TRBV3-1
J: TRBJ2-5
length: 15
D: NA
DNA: TGTGCCAGCAGCCAAGGCCCCACTAGGGGAGAGACCCAGTACTTC
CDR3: CASSQGPTRGETQYF

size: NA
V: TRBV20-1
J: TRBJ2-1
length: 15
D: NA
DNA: TGCAGTGCTTCGAACGGTGGGGTAAGAGAAAATGAGCAGTTCTTC
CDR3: CSASNGGVRENEQFF

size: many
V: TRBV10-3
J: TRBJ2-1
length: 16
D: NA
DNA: TGTGCCATACGGGCCGACGCGGGGCGCGCCTACAATGAGCAGTTCTTC
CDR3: CAIRADAGRAYNEQFF

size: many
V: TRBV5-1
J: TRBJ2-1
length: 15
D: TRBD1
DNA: TGCGCCAGCAGCTCGCAGAGGGGGCGAAACAATGAGCAGTTCTTC
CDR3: CASSSQRGRNNEQFF

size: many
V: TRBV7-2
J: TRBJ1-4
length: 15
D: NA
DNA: TGTGCCAGCAGCCCGGGGCAGGGTGGACAAGAAAAACTGTTTTTT
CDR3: CASSPGQGGQEKLFF

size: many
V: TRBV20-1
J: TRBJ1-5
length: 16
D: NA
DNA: TGCAGTGCTAGAGATCCCGGGACGGGGGGCAATCAGCCCCAGCATTTT
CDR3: CSARDPGTGGNQPQHF

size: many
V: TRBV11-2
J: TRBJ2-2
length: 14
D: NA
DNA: TGTGCCAGCAGCTTGGGCTCAGACACCGGGGAGCTGTTTTTT
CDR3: CASSLGSDTGELFF

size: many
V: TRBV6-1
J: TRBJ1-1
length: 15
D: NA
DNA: TGTGCCAGCAGTGAACCCGGGGAGGGAGCGGGGAAAGCTTTCTTT
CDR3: CASSEPGEGAGKAFF

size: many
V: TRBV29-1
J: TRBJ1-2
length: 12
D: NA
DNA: TGCAGCGTTGGCGGGGTTTCCTATGGCTACACCTTC
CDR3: CSVGGVSYGYTF

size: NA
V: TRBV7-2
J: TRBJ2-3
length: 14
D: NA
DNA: TGTGCCAGCAGCCTCTTCAACAGGGCAGATACGCAGTATTTT
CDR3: CASSLFNRADTQYF

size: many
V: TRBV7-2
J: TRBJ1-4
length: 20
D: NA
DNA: TGTGCCAGCAGCTTGGGTTGGAGGGCAGGGATCAGGCTTCCGGATGAAAAACTGTTTTTT
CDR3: CASSLGWRAGIRLPDEKLFF

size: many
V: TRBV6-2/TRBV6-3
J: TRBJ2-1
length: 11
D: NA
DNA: TGTGCCAGCACCAGAGACAATGAGCAGTTCTTC
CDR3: CASTRDNEQFF

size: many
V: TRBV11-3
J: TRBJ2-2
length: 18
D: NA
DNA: TGTGCCAGCAGCTCCTGGGGTCTTGGCAGGGAAGACACCGGGGAGCTGTTTTTT
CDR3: CASSSWGLGREDTGELFF

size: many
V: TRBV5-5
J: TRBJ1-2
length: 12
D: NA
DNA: TGTGCCAGCAGCTTGGGCATCTATGGCTACACCTTC
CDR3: CASSLGIYGYTF

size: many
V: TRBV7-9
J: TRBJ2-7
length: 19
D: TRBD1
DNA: TGTGCCAGCAGCGCCACCCGGGACAGGGGGGCGCGGGGGACCTACGAGCAGTACTTC
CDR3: CASSATRDRGARGTYEQYF

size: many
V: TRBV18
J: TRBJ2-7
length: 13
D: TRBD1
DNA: TGTGCCAGCTCACGGGACAGCCAATACGAGCAGTACTTC
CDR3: CASSRDSQYEQYF

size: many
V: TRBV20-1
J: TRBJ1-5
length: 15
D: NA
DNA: TGCAGTGCTCATGGACCGCATGGCAGCAATCAGCCCCAGCATTTT
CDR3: CSAHGPHGSNQPQHF

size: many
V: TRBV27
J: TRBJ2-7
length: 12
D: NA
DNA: TGTGCCAGCAGTTTCCAGGGAAACGAGCAGTACTTC
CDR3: CASSFQGNEQYF

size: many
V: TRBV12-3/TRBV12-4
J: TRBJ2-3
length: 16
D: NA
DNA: TGTGCCAGCAGTCCCGTCGGAGCCACTAGCACAGATACGCAGTATTTT
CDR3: CASSPVGATSTDTQYF

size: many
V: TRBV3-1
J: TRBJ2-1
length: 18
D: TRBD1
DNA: TGTGCCAGCAGCCATCCCCCCCTGACAGGGGGCATCTACAATGAGCAGTTCTTC
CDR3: CASSHPPLTGGIYNEQFF

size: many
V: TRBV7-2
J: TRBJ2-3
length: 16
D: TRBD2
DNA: TGTGCCAGCAGCTTAAGGCTAGCGGGAGGCACAGATACGCAGTATTTT
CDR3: CASSLRLAGGTDTQYF

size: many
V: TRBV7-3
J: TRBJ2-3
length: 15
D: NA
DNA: TGTGCCAGCAGCTTATACAGCGCTTTCACAGATACGCAGTATTTT
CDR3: CASSLYSAFTDTQYF

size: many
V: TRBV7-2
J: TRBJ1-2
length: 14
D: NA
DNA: TGTGCCAGCATCCTCGGCGGACAAACCTATGGCTACACCTTC
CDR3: CASILGGQTYGYTF

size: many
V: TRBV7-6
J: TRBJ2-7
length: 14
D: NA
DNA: TGTGCCAGCAGCTTAGTGGAGGGATCAGGCGAGCAGTACTTC
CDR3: CASSLVEGSGEQYF

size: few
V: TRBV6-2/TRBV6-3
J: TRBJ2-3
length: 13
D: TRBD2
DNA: TGTGCCAGCACCGTAGCGGGGGCAGATACGCAGTATTTT
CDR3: CASTVAGADTQYF

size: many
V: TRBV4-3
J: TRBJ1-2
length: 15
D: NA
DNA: TGCGCCAGCAGCCAAGTAGAGTCGGGGCATCCTGGCTACACCTTC
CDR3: CASSQVESGHPGYTF

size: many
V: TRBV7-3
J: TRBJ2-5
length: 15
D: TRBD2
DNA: TGTGCCAGCAGCCCTAGCGGGGGACACCAAGAGACCCAGTACTTC
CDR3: CASSPSGGHQETQYF

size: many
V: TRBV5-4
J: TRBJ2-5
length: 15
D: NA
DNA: TGTGCCAGCAGCTTGGATCTCAGGCCCGGGAAGACCCAGTACTTC
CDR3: CASSLDLRPGKTQYF

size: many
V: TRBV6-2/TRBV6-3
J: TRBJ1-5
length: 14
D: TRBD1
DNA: TGTGCCAGCAGTTACGGACAGGTCAATCAGCCCCAGCATTTT
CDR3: CASSYGQVNQPQHF

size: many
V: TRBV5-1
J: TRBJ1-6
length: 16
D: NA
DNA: TGCGCCAGCAGCCCGAATGGATGGTTGGCTAATTCACCCCTCCACTTT
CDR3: CASSPNGWLANSPLHF

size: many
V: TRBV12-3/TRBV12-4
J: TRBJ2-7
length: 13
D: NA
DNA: TGTGCCAGCAGTTTGGTGACTCCCTACGAGCAGTACTTC
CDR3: CASSLVTPYEQYF

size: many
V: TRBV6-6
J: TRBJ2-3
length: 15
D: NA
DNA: TGTGCCACAACAGAGGCTACGACAGGTCTGGATACGCAGTATTTT
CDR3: CATTEATTGLDTQYF

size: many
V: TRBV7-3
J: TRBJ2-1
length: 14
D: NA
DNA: TGTGCCAGCAGCTTAAATGCCATTGGGTCTGAGCAGTTCTTC
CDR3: CASSLNAIGSEQFF

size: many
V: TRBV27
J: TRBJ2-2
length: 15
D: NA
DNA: TGTGCCAGCAGAACCGGGACAATGAACACCGGGGAGCTGTTTTTT
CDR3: CASRTGTMNTGELFF

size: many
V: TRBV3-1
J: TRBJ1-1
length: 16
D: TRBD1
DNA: TGTGCCAGCAGCCAAGGAAAGACAGGGATGAACACTGAAGCTTTCTTT
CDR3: CASSQGKTGMNTEAFF

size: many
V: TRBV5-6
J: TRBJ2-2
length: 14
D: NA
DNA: TGTGCCAGCAGCTTGTCGCCATACACCGGGGAGCTGTTTTTT
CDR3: CASSLSPYTGELFF

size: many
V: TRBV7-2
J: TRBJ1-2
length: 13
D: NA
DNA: TGTGCCAGCAGAACAATAGGGGCTGGTGGCTACACCTTC
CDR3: CASRTIGAGGYTF

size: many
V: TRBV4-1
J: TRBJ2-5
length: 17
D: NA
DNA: TGCGCCAGCAGCCCTTTACAGGGTAAGGGTGACCAAGAGACCCAGTACTTC
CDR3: CASSPLQGKGDQETQYF

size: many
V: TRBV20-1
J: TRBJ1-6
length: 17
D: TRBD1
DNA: TGCAGTGCTAGGGAAACGGGTAACAGGGGGCAGGGATCACCCCTCCACTTT
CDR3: CSARETGNRGQGSPLHF

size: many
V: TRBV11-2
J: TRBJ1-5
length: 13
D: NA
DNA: TGTGCCAGCAGCTTAGCCAGGGACCAGCCCCAGCATTTT
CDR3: CASSLARDQPQHF

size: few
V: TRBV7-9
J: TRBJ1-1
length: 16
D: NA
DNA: TGTGCCAGCAGCTCCAAGGGGGGCCAACCAGAGACTGAAGCTTTCTTT
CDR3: CASSSKGGQPETEAFF